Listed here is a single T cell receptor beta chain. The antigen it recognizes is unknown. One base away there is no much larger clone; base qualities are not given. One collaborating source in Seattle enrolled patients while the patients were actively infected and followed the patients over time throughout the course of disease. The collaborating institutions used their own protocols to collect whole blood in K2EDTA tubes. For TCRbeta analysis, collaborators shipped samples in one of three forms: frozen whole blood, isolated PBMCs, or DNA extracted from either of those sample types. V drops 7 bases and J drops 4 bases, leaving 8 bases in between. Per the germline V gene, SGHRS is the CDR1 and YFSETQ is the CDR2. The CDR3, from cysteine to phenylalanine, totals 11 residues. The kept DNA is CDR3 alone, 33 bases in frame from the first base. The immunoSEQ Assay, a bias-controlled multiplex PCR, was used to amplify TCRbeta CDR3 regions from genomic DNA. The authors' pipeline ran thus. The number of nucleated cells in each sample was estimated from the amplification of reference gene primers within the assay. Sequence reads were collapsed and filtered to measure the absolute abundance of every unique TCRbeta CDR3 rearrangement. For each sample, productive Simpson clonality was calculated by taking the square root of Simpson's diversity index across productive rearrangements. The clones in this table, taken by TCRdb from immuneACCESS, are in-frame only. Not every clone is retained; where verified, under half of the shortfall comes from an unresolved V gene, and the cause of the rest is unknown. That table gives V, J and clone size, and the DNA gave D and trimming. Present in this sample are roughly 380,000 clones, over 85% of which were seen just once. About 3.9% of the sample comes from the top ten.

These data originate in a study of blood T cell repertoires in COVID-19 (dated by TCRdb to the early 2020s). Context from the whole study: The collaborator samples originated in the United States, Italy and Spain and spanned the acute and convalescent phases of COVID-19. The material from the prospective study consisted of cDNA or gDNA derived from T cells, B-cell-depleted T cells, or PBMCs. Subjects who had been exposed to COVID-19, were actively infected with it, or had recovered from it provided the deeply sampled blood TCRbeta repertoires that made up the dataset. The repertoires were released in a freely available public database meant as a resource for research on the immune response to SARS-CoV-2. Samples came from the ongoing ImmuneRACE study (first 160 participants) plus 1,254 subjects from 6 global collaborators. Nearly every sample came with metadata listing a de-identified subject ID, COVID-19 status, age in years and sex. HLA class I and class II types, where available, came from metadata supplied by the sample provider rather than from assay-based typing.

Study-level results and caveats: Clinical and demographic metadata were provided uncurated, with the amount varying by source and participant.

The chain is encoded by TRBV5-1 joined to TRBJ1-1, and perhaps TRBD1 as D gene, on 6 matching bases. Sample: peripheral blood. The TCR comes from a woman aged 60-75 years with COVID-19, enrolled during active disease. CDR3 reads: CASQGGTEAFF. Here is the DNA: TGCGCCAGCCAAGGGGGCACTGAAGCTTTCTTT.